The sample holds many counts of the clone carrying this TCR beta chain. This CDR3 has 14 amino acids. The germline gives CDR1 MGHDK, CDR2 SYGVNS. Between the trimmed V and J ends, which lost 6 bases and 5 bases, there was a span of 13 bases. 5'RACE with 10-nucleotide random UMIs produced the cDNA. TCRdb recomputed calls from the 5' RACE reads with MiXCR, one row per CDR3 protein. The sample includes about 65,000 distinct CDR3 sequences, around 4% seen only once; the top ten take around 2.7%. The data originate from a study of neurological immune-mediated disorders. The chain carries TRBV25-1 and TRBJ2-2; the D gene is possibly TRBD2 (6 bases). This clonotype was obtained from a man over 45 with multiple sclerosis. The sample was PBMCs. CDR3 nucleotides: TGTGCCAGCAGGGGCTATCGGGGGACCGGGGAGCTGTTTTTT. It specifies CASRGYRGTGELFF.